The 32 T cell receptor beta chains below all came from one sample that was sequenced in a study of T cell responses to AZD1222 COVID-19 vaccine. Libraries were prepared by immunoSEQ multiplex PCR; TCRdb keeps only in-frame clonotypes and omits some of them. The sample contains about 140,000 clones, 75% to 95% of which appear only once. Sequences were derived from peripheral blood, sampled 28 days after the second dose of the MenACWY control vaccine. The receptors originated from an adult who received the MenACWY meningococcal vaccine as a control.

On this clone itself: This sample also contains other DNA sequences that code for the same CDR3. The chain employs TRBV5-1 and TRBJ2-7; D gene unclear. V dropped 0 bases and J dropped 3 bases, with 1 base sitting between them. Germline CDR1 SGHRS, CDR2 YFSETQ. The CDR3 is 11 amino acids. CDR3: CASSLGYEQYF. The CDR3 DNA is TGCGCCAGCAGCTTGGGCTACGAGCAGTACTTC. The entire variable domain, with the rest obtained from reference TRBV5-1 and TRBJ2-7, is as follows: KAGVTQTPRYLIKTRGQQVTLSCSPISGHRSVSWYQQTPGQGLQFLFEYFSETQRNKGNFPGRFSGRQFSNSRSEMNVSTLELGDSALYLCASSLGYEQYFGPGTRLTVT.

This sequence joins TRBV3-1 (or the pseudogene TRBV3-2) and TRBJ2-5, with 9 bases identical to TRBD1. This CDR3 is 14 amino acids long. Germline values: CDR1 LGHDT, CDR2 YNNKEL (reference sequence). With V trimmed by 3 bases and J by 10 bases, 9 bases remained unmatched. This chain's CDR3 is CASSQGIPGQGQYF. CDR3 sequence (DNA): TGTGCCAGCAGCCAGGGAATCCCGGGACAGGGCCAGTACTTC.

The rearrangement links TRBV6-2 or TRBV6-3 to TRBJ2-5, with 8 positions matching TRBD2. The germline gives CDR1 MNHEY, CDR2 SVGEGT. Trimming at V came to 4 bases and at J to 5 bases, leaving 3 bases not matched to a gene. The CDR3 runs 13 residues. In DNA form, the CDR3 reads TGTGCCAGCAGTTCGACTAGCGCGGAGACCCAGTACTTC. It yields the protein CASSSTSAETQYF.

This chain joins TRBV12-3 or TRBV12-4 and TRBJ1-4; D is uncertain. The length of the CDR3 is 12 residues. V was clipped by 2 bases and J by 12 bases, with 10 bases between them. Written as DNA, the CDR3 is TGTGCCAGCAGTTTAACGTTGGTAGAACTGTTTTTT. Its protein product is CASSLTLVELFF.

The V gene is TRBV7-9, the J gene TRBJ2-1; D possibly matches TRBD1 or TRBD2 (5 bases each). From germline, CDR1 is SEHNR and CDR2 FQNEAQ (reference sequence). The germline V and J ends were trimmed by 4 bases and 6 bases, with 16 bases remaining between them. The CDR3 runs to 15 residues. The CDR3 here is CASSSPGAGANEQFF. In DNA, the CDR3 is TGTGCCAGCAGCTCGCCCGGGGCTGGTGCCAATGAGCAGTTCTTC.

This sequence joins TRBV5-1 and TRBJ2-7; 8 bases map to TRBD2. The V gene end was trimmed by 4 bases and the J gene end by 3 bases; junction bases not matched to a gene: 6. The CDR3 sequence is 14 residues long. Germline V lookup: CDR1 SGHRS, CDR2 YFSETQ. CDR3 bases: TGCGCCAGCAGCAAGACTAGCGAGAACTACGAGCAGTACTTC. Its translation: CASSKTSENYEQYF.

The V gene is TRBV15, the J gene TRBJ2-2; the D gene could be TRBD1 or TRBD2 (5 bases each). The germline CDR1 and CDR2 sequences are LNHNV and YYDKDF (reference sequence). Trimming took 5 bases from V and 1 from J, leaving 11 bases between them. CDR3 size: 15 residues. DNA for the CDR3: TGTGCCACCAGCGAATGGGACCGGAACACCGGGGAGCTGTTTTTT. Amino acid sequence: CATSEWDRNTGELFF. Complete variable domain (other parts from reference TRBV15 and TRBJ2-2): DAMVIQNPRYQVTQFGKPVTLSCSQTLNHNVMYWYQQKSSQAPKLLFHYYDKDFNNEADTPDNFQSRRPNTSFCFLDIRSPGLGDTAMYLCATSEWDRNTGELFFGEGSRLTVL.

The gene calls are TRBV18 and TRBJ2-5; TRBD2 aligns across 16 bases. V gave up 5 bases and J gave up 5 bases; unmatched junction bases: 11. The CDR3 spans 18 residues. Germline CDR1 is KGHSH and CDR2 is LQKENI. The CDR3: CASSALPGLAGGPETQYF. The DNA of the CDR3 is TGTGCCAGCTCAGCATTGCCGGGACTAGCGGGGGGGCCCGAGACCCAGTACTTC.

This chain uses TRBV5-6 with TRBJ2-2; 10 bases align to TRBD2. V trimming: 0 bases; J trimming: 5 bases; junction bases outside the gene matches: 1. The CDR3 consists of 15 residues. From germline, CDR1 is SGHDT and CDR2 YYEEEE. The CDR3 coding sequence is TGTGCCAGCAGCTTGGGGACTAGCGGAACCGGGGAGCTGTTTTTT. Translating gives CASSLGTSGTGELFF. Full variable domain (missing parts from reference TRBV5-6 and TRBJ2-2): DAGVTQSPTHLIKTRGQQVTLRCSPKSGHDTVSWYQQALGQGPQFIFQYYEEEERQRGNFPDRFSGHQFPNYSSELNVNALLLGDSALYLCASSLGTSGTGELFFGEGSRLTVL.

The chain combines TRBV7-9 with TRBJ2-3, with 8 bases lining up with TRBD1. After removal of 10 bases from V and 5 bases from J, the junction contained 8 bases not matched to a gene. Germline V gene sequence: CDR1 SEHNR, CDR2 FQNEAQ (reference sequence). CDR3 size: 13 residues. The CDR3 nucleotides read TGTGCCATTAACCAGGGGGCTGAAGATACGCAGTATTTT. It yields the protein CAINQGAEDTQYF.

CDR3 residues: CASSSLVSWNTDTQYF. In DNA form, the CDR3 reads TGTGCCAGCAGCTCCTTAGTAAGCTGGAACACAGATACGCAGTATTTT. The chain uses TRBV7-2 and TRBJ2-3, with D uncertain. The CDR3 sequence is 16 residues long. The germline V gene encodes CDR1 SGHTA and CDR2 FQGNSA. V was clipped by 4 bases and J by 2 bases, with 16 bases between them.

The CDR3 bases are TGTGCCAGCAGTTTAGTCAGGGGCACTGAAGCTTTCTTT. Translated: CASSLVRGTEAFF. The chain employs TRBV12-3 or TRBV12-4 and TRBJ1-1; TRBD1 might be the D (6 bases). This CDR3 has 13 amino acids. V was cut by 1 base and J by 4 bases, with 7 bases left in between.

This chain connects TRBV7-9 to TRBJ2-2; unclear D gene. Trimming took off 2 bases at V and 4 bases at J, with 8 bases between the two ends. This CDR3 has 14 amino acids. Germline V gene lookup returns CDR1 SEHNR and CDR2 FQNEAQ (reference sequence). The chain's CDR3 is CASSLTSGTGELFF. The CDR3 DNA sequence: TGTGCCAGCAGCTTAACTTCTGGCACCGGGGAGCTGTTTTTT.

The gene calls are TRBV9 and TRBJ1-4, with D hard to call. The CDR3 has 16 amino acids. Trimming shortened V by 0 bases and J by 0 bases, and 9 bases separated the two germline ends. Germline values: CDR1 SGDLS, CDR2 YYNGEE. CDR3 region: CASSVDSYPTNEKLFF. The CDR3 DNA reads TGTGCCAGCAGCGTAGACAGTTATCCAACTAATGAAAAACTGTTTTTT.

The rearrangement joins TRBV9 to TRBJ2-7, with a weak D call TRBD1 (7 bases). Trimming removed 4 bases at V and 2 bases at J, with 16 bases between. This CDR3 is 15 amino acids long. Per germline, CDR1 SGDLS and CDR2 YYNGEE. Written as DNA, the CDR3 is TGTGCCAGCAGCCCCAGGGGGGCAGGAACCTACGAGCAGTACTTC. It is translated as CASSPRGAGTYEQYF.

The chain is built from TRBV6-2 or TRBV6-3 and TRBJ2-3, with 7 bases lining up with TRBD1. Trimming took 2 bases from V and 3 from J; bases not matched to a gene: 2. The V gene's germline CDR1 is MNHEY and CDR2 SVGEGT. The CDR3 is 14 residues long. Here the CDR3 DNA reads TGTGCCAGCAGTTACCGGGACAGTACAGATACGCAGTATTTT. Amino acid sequence: CASSYRDSTDTQYF.

The chain carries TRBV7-3 and TRBJ2-2; tentative D call: TRBD2 (5 bases). Germline V gene lookup returns CDR1 SGHTA and CDR2 FQGTGA. The CDR3 is 15 residues long. The germline V and J ends were trimmed by 5 bases and 4 bases, with 14 bases remaining between them. The DNA for the CDR3 is TGTGCCAGCAGCACCAACCAGGCGGGCACCGGGGAGCTGTTTTTT. This sequence encodes CASSTNQAGTGELFF.

This rearrangement joins TRBV11-2 to TRBJ1-5, with D tentatively TRBD1 (5 bases). This CDR3 is 13 amino acids long. In germline, CDR1 is SGHAT, CDR2 FQNNGV. V was clipped by 1 base and J by 6 bases, with 7 bases between them. CDR3 sequence (DNA): TGTGCCAGCAGCTTAGGGAGGGGTCAGCCCCAGCATTTT. This gives the protein CASSLGRGQPQHF.

This chain links TRBV7-2 with TRBJ2-1, with D perhaps matching TRBD2 (5 bases). With 5 bases removed from V and 6 bases from J, the gap between germline ends came to 14 bases. CDR1 is SGHTA, CDR2 FQGNSA, per germline. The CDR3 totals 14 residues. Written as DNA, the CDR3 is TGTGCCAGCAGCCCGACTCAACTAGTCAATGAGCAGTTCTTC. Translating gives CASSPTQLVNEQFF. The entire variable domain, with the rest obtained from reference TRBV7-2 and TRBJ2-1, is as follows: GAGVSQSPSNKVTEKGKDVELRCDPISGHTALYWYRQSLGQGLEFLIYFQGNSAPDKSGLPSDRFSAERTGGSVSTLTIQRTQQEDSAVYLCASSPTQLVNEQFFGPGTRLTVL.

The chain carries TRBV3-1 (or the pseudogene TRBV3-2) and TRBJ2-5; 8 nucleotides agree with TRBD2. The CDR3 has 14 amino acids. Per the germline V gene, CDR1 is LGHDT and CDR2 is YNNKEL (reference sequence). Trimming at V came to 2 bases and at J to 6 bases, leaving 5 bases not matched to a gene. In DNA form, the CDR3 reads TGTGCCAGCAGCCAAAAGCGGGAGTGGAAGACCCAGTACTTC. Translated, it gives CASSQKREWKTQYF.

The V call is TRBV30, the J call TRBJ1-4, with D perhaps matching TRBD1 (5 bases). V lost 2 bases and J 8 bases, leaving 12 bases between the germline ends. CDR3 length equals 13 residues. Germline V lookup: CDR1 GTSNPN, CDR2 SVGIG (reference sequence). CDR3 nucleotides: TGTGCCTGGAGTCCATTTTGGGGGGAAAAACTGTTTTTT. It codes for CAWSPFWGEKLFF.

The V and J genes are TRBV27 and TRBJ2-5; tentatively, D is TRBD1 or TRBD2 (6 bases each). The CDR3 consists of 14 residues. Germline CDR1 reads MNHEY; CDR2 reads SMNVEV (reference sequence). V lost 4 bases and J 4 bases, leaving 13 bases between the germline ends. CDR3: CASSWWGRGETQYF. The DNA for the CDR3 is TGTGCCAGCAGTTGGTGGGGGCGGGGAGAGACCCAGTACTTC.

The chain recombines TRBV11-2 with TRBJ1-5; D perhaps matches TRBD2 (5 bases). The closer fit of TRBJ2-3 to the DNA end suggests the J call may be wrong. The CDR3 loop spans 16 amino acids. Per germline, CDR1 SGHAT and CDR2 FQNNGV. CDR3 sequence (DNA): TGTGCCAGCAGCTTAGGGGCGGGTGGTAGCAATCAGCCCCAGTATTTT. It is translated as CASSLGAGGSNQPQYF.

The V call is TRBV5-4, the J call TRBJ1-3, with no clear D. The V and J ends lost 7 bases and 6 bases respectively, with 20 bases between them. Germline values: CDR1 SGHNT, CDR2 YYREEE (reference sequence). This CDR3 has 15 residues. The CDR3 region is CASHSTGNRVNTIYF. In nucleotides, the CDR3 is TGTGCCAGCCACAGCACGGGGAATAGGGTAAACACCATATATTTT.

The gene calls are TRBV18 and TRBJ2-2; D might be TRBD1 or TRBD2, each matching 5 bases. There are 17 residues in the CDR3. Germline V lookup: CDR1 KGHSH, CDR2 LQKENI. V lost 0 bases, J lost 1 base, and 12 bases lay in between. The CDR3 protein is CASSPPGRTLNTGELFF. CDR3 nucleotides: TGTGCCAGCTCACCACCGGGACGCACATTGAACACCGGGGAGCTGTTTTTT.

The rearrangement joins TRBV28 to TRBJ1-6, with D possibly TRBD1 on 5 matching bases. This CDR3 region has 14 residues. Germline V gene data show CDR1 as MDHEN and CDR2 as SYDVKM. V was cut by 2 bases and J by 11 bases, with 13 bases left in between. CDR3 in amino acids: CASSLVREGPPLHF. The CDR3 bases are TGTGCCAGCAGTTTAGTCAGGGAGGGGCCACCCCTCCACTTT.

The genes are TRBV28 and TRBJ1-2; TRBD1 agrees at 8 bases. This CDR3 has 14 amino acids. The germline gives CDR1 MDHEN, CDR2 SYDVKM. V was pared by 4 bases and J by 3 bases, with 4 bases of the junction left unmatched. CDR3 amino acids: CASSSDRADYGYTF. The DNA for the CDR3 is TGTGCCAGCAGTTCGGACAGGGCAGACTATGGCTACACCTTC.

V and J are TRBV12-3 or TRBV12-4 and TRBJ1-5; 7 bases map to TRBD1. The V gene end was trimmed by 6 bases and the J gene end by 9 bases; junction bases not matched to a gene: 8. The CDR3 is 13 residues long. CDR3 sequence reads: CASRQGWDRPQHF. CDR3 DNA sequence: TGTGCCAGCAGACAGGGGTGGGATCGGCCCCAGCATTTT.

This clone was counted a few times. V is TRBV19 and J is TRBJ1-6, with TRBD1 matching over 10 bases. CDR1 and CDR2 (germline): LNHDA, SQIVND (reference sequence). V lost 3 bases to trimming and J lost 2 bases; unmatched junction nucleotides: 10. The CDR3 is 19 residues long. CDR3 DNA: TGTGCCAGTAGTATCCGGGACAGGGGAATCAAAGCCTATAATTCACCCCTCCACTTT. Translation: CASSIRDRGIKAYNSPLHF.

This clone was picked up a small number of times. V is TRBV12-3 or TRBV12-4 and J is TRBJ2-2; D ambiguous. V was trimmed by 6 bases and J by 4 bases, leaving 9 bases between them. The CDR3 consists of 13 residues. The CDR3 is CASRNHVTGELFF. The DNA of the CDR3 is TGTGCCAGCAGAAACCATGTCACCGGGGAGCTGTTTTTT.

CDR3 region: CASSLTGRTSGHYEQYF. DNA for the CDR3: TGTGCCAGCTCACTAACGGGAAGGACTAGCGGGCACTACGAGCAGTACTTC. The chain carries TRBV18 and TRBJ2-7; TRBD2 matches at 11 bases. Germline V gives CDR1 KGHSH, CDR2 LQKENI. The CDR3 contains 17 residues. V shed 4 bases, J shed 3 bases, and the junction held 11 bases outside the gene matches.

The rearrangement joins TRBV4-3 to TRBJ2-7; no reliable D call. CDR1 LGHNA and CDR2 YSLEER come from the germline V gene. The CDR3 totals 15 residues. V was pared by 1 base and J by 4 bases, with 14 bases between. The CDR3 sequence: CASSQGVVGSYEQYF. The CDR3 DNA is TGCGCCAGCAGCCAAGGGGTCGTCGGATCGTACGAGCAGTACTTC.